This T cell receptor beta chain was observed in a study of Graves' ophthalmopathy and Graves' hyperthyroidism. Overall study context: Hyperthyroidism is called stable when no ophthalmopathy develops within 18 months of follow-up.

This clonotype was detected many times. Its antigen is unidentified. Notes on the study in general: The blood repertoire also included most expanded thyroid clonotypes above 0.001 frequency.

The CDR3 length is 12 residues. Germline V gene lookup returns CDR1 MNHEY and CDR2 SVGAGI. Trimming cost V 4 bases and J 4 bases, with 8 bases left between them. The study recruited hyperthyroidism patients aged 18 to 65 who were newly diagnosed, under 2 months' duration. The diagnosis was founded upon clinical symptoms, serum thyroxine, TRAb, thyroid ultrasound and orbital computed tomography. RNA transcripts were the source from which TCR beta CDR3 regions were amplified. The authors performed first-round RT-PCR with HTBI primers and then a second-round multiplex PCR. TCRdb analysed the multiplex PCR reads with MiXCR anew, one entry per CDR3 protein. The data contain about 500,000 distinct CDR3 sequences, just under 40% of them singletons.

The chain combines TRBV6-5 with TRBJ2-7, with D unclear. This clonotype was sampled from an adult man with Graves' hyperthyroidism. The specimen sequenced was peripheral blood or thyroid tissue (not recorded which). The CDR3 nucleotides read TGTGCCAGCAGTTCCCCGCGGTACGAGCAGTACTTC. It translates to CASSSPRYEQYF.